What follows are 8 T cell receptor beta chains derived from one specimen sequenced in a study of shared clonotypes between healthy human individuals. Some clones are missing from TCRdb's copy, which holds only in-frame ones; the method was immunoSEQ multiplex PCR. The sample includes about 2.4 million clones, approximately 93% seen only once; the top ten take approximately 0.37%. Sequencing was done on a sample of naive CD4+ T cells from PBMCs. Subset given: CD45RA+ positively selected. The source of these receptors is a man younger than 35 in good health. Some clones in this sample may be carry-over from other donors' samples.

The CDR3 bases are TGTGCCAGCAGCCCGCTCATTAGCGGATACTCCTACAATGAGCAGTTCTTC. It codes for CASSPLISGYSYNEQFF. The V gene is TRBV7-7, the J gene TRBJ2-1; D perhaps matches TRBD2 (6 bases). This CDR3 has 17 residues. Germline CDR1 is SSHAT and CDR2 is FNYEAQ (reference sequence). The ends were cut back, 5 bases at V and 0 bases at J, with 17 bases in the middle.

This rearrangement joins TRBV5-4 to TRBJ2-4; 8 bases line up with TRBD2. The V segment lost 6 bases and the J segment 7 bases; nucleotides outside the gene matches: 9. CDR1 is SGHNT, CDR2 YYREEE, per germline (reference sequence). The CDR3 spans 14 residues. The CDR3 region is CASTPGRDGNIQYF. The DNA for the CDR3 is TGTGCCAGCACCCCCGGGAGGGATGGGAACATTCAGTACTTC.

The chain joins TRBV5-1 to TRBJ2-3, with a possible D match to TRBD2 (6 bases). The germline V gene has CDR1 SGHRS and CDR2 YFSETQ. Trimming took 0 bases from V and 4 from J, leaving 12 bases between them. This CDR3 has 15 residues. DNA for the CDR3: TGCGCCAGCAGCTTGGCGGCGGGATTGGCAGATACGCAGTATTTT. It encodes CASSLAAGLADTQYF.

V usage is TRBV11-2 and J usage is TRBJ2-7, with 12 bases matching TRBD2. The CDR3 is 19 amino acids. Germline V gene lookup returns CDR1 SGHAT and CDR2 FQNNGV. The junction had 17 bases not matched to a gene; V was cut back by 3 bases and J by 5 bases. CDR3 nucleotides: TGTGCCAGCAGCTTCTTCCGGACTAGCGGGGCGGCGGCTAGAGACGAGCAGTACTTC. Translation gives CASSFFRTSGAAARDEQYF.

This sequence joins TRBV27 and TRBJ1-1; D is unresolved. Germline V gene sequence: CDR1 MNHEY, CDR2 SMNVEV (reference sequence). The germline V and J ends were trimmed by 1 base and 1 base, with 10 bases remaining between them. The CDR3 is 15 residues long. The CDR3 DNA reads as TGTGCCAGCAGTTTATTGGAGGCCCGGAACACTGAAGCTTTCTTT. It codes for CASSLLEARNTEAFF.

V is TRBV7-2 and J is TRBJ2-7, with D hard to call. The CDR3 is 13 amino acids. CDR1 is SGHTA and CDR2 is FQGNSA in the germline V gene. Deletions cut 2 bases from V and 3 bases from J, with 8 bases between. The CDR3 DNA follows: TGTGCCAGCAGCTTATCGCTGATCTACGAGCAGTACTTC. Its translation: CASSLSLIYEQYF.

Note on this clone: The sample holds other DNA sequences that translate to the same CDR3. V is TRBV7-2 and J is TRBJ2-7, with 14 bases that match TRBD2. V lost 5 bases and J lost 0; bases outside the gene matches: 9. The CDR3 is 18 residues long. Germline CDR1 reads SGHTA; CDR2 reads FQGNSA. This chain's CDR3 is CASSPRGLAGGPSYEQYF. DNA of the CDR3: TGTGCCAGCAGCCCTAGAGGACTAGCGGGAGGCCCCTCCTACGAGCAGTACTTC.

Here the CDR3 reads CASGTHFSYEQYF. In DNA form, the CDR3 reads TGCGCCAGCGGAACCCATTTTAGCTACGAGCAGTACTTC. The chain joins TRBV5-1 to TRBJ2-7, with D uncertain. The CDR3 spans 13 residues. The V gene lost 7 bases and the J gene lost 3 bases, with 14 bases spanning the gap. Germline assignment: CDR1 SGHRS and CDR2 YFSETQ.